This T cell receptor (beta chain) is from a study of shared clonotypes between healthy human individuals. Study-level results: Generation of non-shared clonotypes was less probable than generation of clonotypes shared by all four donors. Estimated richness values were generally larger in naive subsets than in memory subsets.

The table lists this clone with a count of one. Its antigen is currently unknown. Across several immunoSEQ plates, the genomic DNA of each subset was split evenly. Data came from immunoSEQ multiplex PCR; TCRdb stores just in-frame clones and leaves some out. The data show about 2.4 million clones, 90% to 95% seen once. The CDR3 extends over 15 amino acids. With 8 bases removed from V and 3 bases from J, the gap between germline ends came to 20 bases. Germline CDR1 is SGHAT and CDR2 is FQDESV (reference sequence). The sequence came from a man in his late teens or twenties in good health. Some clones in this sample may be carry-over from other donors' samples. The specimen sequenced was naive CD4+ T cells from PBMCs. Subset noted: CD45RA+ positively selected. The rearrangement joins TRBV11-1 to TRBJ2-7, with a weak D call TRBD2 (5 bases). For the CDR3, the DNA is TGTGCCAGCGGCCGGAGGAGTGGGCTAGTCTACGAGCAGTACTTC. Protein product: CASGRRSGLVYEQYF.